This T cell receptor beta chain was identified during a study of blood T cell repertoires in COVID-19. Study as a whole: The United States, Italy and Spain supplied acute and convalescent COVID-19 samples. From T cells, B-cell-depleted T cells, or PBMCs came the material, which was cDNA or gDNA.

This clone was recorded a few times. Germline values: CDR1 SNHLY, CDR2 FYNNEI. V dropped 6 bases and J dropped 6 bases, with 11 bases sitting between them. The CDR3 extends over 12 amino acids. Under the authors' procedure: Amplification from reference gene primers served as the basis for estimated nucleated cell counts. The method was immunoSEQ multiplex PCR; TCRdb's version includes in-frame clones alone and lacks a portion of them. D and trimming come from the DNA, and the V and J calls and clone size come from that table. The data hold about 120,000 clones, with around 88% observed a single time. The gene calls are TRBV2 and TRBJ1-1; possibly TRBD1 for D (5 bases). The sample comprised peripheral blood. This receptor was identified in a man aged 50-59 years with acute or convalescent COVID-19. CDR3 bases: TGTGCCAGCAGCTACAGGCTTGCTGAAGCTTTCTTT. Protein: CASSYRLAEAFF.